The clone carrying this T cell receptor beta chain has more than one count but fewer than ten. Its antigen is unknown. It was via CD45RO/CCR7/CD25/CD127/CD95/CD27 that CD4+ naive, central memory, regulatory and stem cell-like memory cells were sorted. Sorting produced populations that all topped 95% purity. The authors reverse transcribed all of the isolated RNA, so sequencing captured expressed TCRB transcripts. Using immunoSEQ multiplex PCR, the repertoire was profiled, and TCRdb retains in-frame clones only, with some absent. The table records tens of thousands of clones, approximately 72% of them present only once. The data belong to a study of beta chain features in type 1 diabetes. Study results and limitations: Shorter TCRB CDR3s, moderately but significantly so, marked every one of the four CD4+ subsets in Type 1 diabetes patients. A PCR bias possibly favoring shorter templates would apply equally to patients and controls. High-TCR-expressing cells could be over-represented by cDNA sequencing.

From germline, CDR1 is MDHEN and CDR2 SYDVKM. The CDR3 extends over 19 amino acids. Unmatched junction bases numbered 15, after V lost 8 bases and J lost 2 bases. The sequencing sample was made of Tregs from blood. This chain joins TRBV28 and TRBJ2-7; 16 nucleotides line up with TRBD2. This sequence was found in a woman younger than 35 with type 1 diabetes. DNA of the CDR3: TGTGCCAGCCTGAGACCTATCGGGACTAGCGGGAGGGGGGCCTACGAGCAGTACTTC. Protein product: CASLRPIGTSGRGAYEQYF.